Included here is one TCR beta chain sequence, with context. Original processing notes: How many nucleated cells were present was estimated from reference gene primer amplification. Method: immunoSEQ multiplex PCR; TCRdb's copy keeps in-frame clones and lacks some. V, J and clone size are taken as reported in that table, and D and trimming were inferred from the DNA itself. This sample carries some 400,000 clones, roughly nine tenths of them seen once, and the ten largest clones take 0.7% to 0.95%. The sample comes from a study of blood T cell repertoires in COVID-19. On the study more broadly: PBMCs, B-cell-depleted T cells, or T cells were the source of the cDNA or gDNA that made up the material.

The study recruited people aged 18 to 89 years across around 23 US areas. Cohort allocation depended upon clinical history that participants reported. CDR3 length equals 14 residues. In germline, CDR1 is SGHDT, CDR2 YYEEEE. V was cut by 2 bases and J by 4 bases, with 10 bases left in between. The receptor was derived from a woman aged 40 to 55 who had been exposed to COVID-19. V is TRBV5-6 and J is TRBJ1-5, with D possibly being TRBD1 (5 bases). The specimen sequenced was PBMCs or T cells enriched from blood (not recorded which). CDR3 loop: CASSLRGINQPQHF. CDR3 sequence (DNA): TGTGCCAGCAGCTTAAGGGGAATTAATCAGCCCCAGCATTTT. Drawing the rest from reference TRBV5-6 and TRBJ1-5, the complete variable domain is DAGVTQSPTHLIKTRGQQVTLRCSPKSGHDTVSWYQQALGQGPQFIFQYYEEEERQRGNFPDRFSGHQFPNYSSELNVNALLLGDSALYLCASSLRGINQPQHFGDGTRLSIL.